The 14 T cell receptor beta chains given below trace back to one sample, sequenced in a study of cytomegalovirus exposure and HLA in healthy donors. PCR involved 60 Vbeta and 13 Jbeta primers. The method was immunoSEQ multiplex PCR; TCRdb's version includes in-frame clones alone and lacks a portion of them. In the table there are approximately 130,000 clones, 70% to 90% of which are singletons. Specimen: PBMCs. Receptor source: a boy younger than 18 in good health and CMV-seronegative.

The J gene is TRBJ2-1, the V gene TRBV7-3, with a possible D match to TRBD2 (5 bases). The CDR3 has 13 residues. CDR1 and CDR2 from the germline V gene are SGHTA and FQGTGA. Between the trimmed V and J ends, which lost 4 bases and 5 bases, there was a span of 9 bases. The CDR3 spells CASSSLLDNEQFF. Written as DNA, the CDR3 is TGTGCCAGCAGCTCCTTACTAGACAATGAGCAGTTCTTC.

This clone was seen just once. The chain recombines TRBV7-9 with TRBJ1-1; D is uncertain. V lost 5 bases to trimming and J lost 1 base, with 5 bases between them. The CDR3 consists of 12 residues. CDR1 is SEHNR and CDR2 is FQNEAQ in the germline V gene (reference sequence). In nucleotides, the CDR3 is TGTGCCAGCAGCACAGAGAACACTGAAGCTTTCTTT. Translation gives CASSTENTEAFF.

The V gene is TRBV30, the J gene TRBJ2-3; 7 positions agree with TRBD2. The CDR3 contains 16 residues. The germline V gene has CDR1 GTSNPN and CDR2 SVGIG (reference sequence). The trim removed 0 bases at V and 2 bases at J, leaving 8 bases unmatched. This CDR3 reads CAWSVLGGTPTDTQYF. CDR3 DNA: TGTGCCTGGAGTGTACTGGGGGGGACCCCCACAGATACGCAGTATTTT.

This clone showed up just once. In DNA, the CDR3 is TGTGCCAGCAGCGTAGGCCCGAGTACCACTCAGCCCCAGCATTTT. Protein sequence: CASSVGPSTTQPQHF. V is TRBV9 and J is TRBJ1-5, with D unclear. The CDR3 is 15 amino acids. Per germline, CDR1 SGDLS and CDR2 YYNGEE. V lost 0 bases and J 6 bases, leaving 13 bases between the germline ends.

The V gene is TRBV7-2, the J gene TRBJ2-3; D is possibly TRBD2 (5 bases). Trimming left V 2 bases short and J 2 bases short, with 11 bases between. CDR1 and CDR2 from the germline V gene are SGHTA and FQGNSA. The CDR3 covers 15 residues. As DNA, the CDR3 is TGTGCCAGCAGCTTAAGCGGTCGATACACAGATACGCAGTATTTT. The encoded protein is CASSLSGRYTDTQYF.

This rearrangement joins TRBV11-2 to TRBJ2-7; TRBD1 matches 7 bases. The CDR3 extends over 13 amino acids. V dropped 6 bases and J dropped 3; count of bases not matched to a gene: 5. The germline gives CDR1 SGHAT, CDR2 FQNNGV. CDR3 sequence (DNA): TGTGCCAGCAGGTCCGGGACAGTCTACGAGCAGTACTTC. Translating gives CASRSGTVYEQYF.

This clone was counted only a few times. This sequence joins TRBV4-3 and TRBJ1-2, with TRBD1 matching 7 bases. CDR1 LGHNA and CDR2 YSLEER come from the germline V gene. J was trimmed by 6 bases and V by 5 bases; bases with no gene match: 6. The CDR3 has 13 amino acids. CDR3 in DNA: TGCGCCAGCAGCGGACAGGAGGATCATGGCTACACCTTC. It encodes CASSGQEDHGYTF.

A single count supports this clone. The CDR3 here is CASTWRDRSYEQYF. CDR3 sequence (DNA): TGTGCCTCCACGTGGAGGGACCGCTCCTACGAGCAGTACTTC. This sequence joins TRBV30 and TRBJ2-7, with D possibly TRBD2 on 6 matching bases. The CDR3 is 14 residues long. The germline gives CDR1 GTSNPN, CDR2 SVGIG (reference sequence). V was cut by 7 bases and J by 0 bases, with 16 bases left in between.

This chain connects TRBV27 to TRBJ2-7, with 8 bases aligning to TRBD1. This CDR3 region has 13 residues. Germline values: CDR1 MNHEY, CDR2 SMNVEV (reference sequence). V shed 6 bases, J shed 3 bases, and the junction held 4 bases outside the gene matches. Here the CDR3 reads CASRGTGYYEQYF. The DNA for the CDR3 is TGTGCCAGCAGGGGGACAGGATACTACGAGCAGTACTTC.

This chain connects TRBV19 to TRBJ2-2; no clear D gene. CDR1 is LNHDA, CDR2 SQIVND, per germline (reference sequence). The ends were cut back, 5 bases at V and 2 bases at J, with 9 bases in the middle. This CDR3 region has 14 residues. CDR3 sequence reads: CASSSPTNTGELFF. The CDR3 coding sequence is TGTGCCAGTAGTTCTCCGACAAACACCGGGGAGCTGTTTTTT.

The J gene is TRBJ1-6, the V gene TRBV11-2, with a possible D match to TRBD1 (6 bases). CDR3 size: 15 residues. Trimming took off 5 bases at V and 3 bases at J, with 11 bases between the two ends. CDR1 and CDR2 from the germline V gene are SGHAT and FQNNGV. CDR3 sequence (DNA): TGTGCCAGCAGCGACAGGACTGGCTATAATTCACCCCTCCACTTT. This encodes CASSDRTGYNSPLHF.

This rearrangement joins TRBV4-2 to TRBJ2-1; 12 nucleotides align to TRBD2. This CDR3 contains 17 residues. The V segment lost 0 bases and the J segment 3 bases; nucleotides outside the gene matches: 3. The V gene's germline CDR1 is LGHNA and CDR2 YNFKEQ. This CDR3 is CASSQETSGGGYNEQFF. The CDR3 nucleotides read TGTGCCAGCAGCCAAGAGACTAGCGGGGGAGGCTACAATGAGCAGTTCTTC.

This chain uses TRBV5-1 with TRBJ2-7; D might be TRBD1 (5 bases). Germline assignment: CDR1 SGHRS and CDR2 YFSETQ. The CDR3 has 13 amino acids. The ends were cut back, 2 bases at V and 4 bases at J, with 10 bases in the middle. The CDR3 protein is CASSFRVTYEQYF. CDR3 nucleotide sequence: TGCGCCAGCAGCTTCAGGGTTACTTACGAGCAGTACTTC.

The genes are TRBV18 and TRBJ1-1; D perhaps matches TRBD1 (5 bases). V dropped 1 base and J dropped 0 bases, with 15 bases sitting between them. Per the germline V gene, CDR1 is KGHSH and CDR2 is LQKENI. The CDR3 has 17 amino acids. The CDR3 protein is CASSPLGGGAMNTEAFF. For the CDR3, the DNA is TGTGCCAGCTCACCACTCGGGGGGGGAGCGATGAACACTGAAGCTTTCTTT.